One sample yielded the 14 T cell receptor beta chains listed below, sequenced in a study of cytomegalovirus exposure and HLA in healthy donors. A multiplex PCR was run with 60 Vbeta primers and 13 Jbeta primers. Only in-frame clones appear in the TCRdb table, and some are missing; sequencing was by immunoSEQ multiplex PCR. The sample contains under 130,000 clones, approximately 84% of which appear only once. Source material: PBMCs. These receptors were taken from a male donor in good health and CMV-seronegative.

This clone has a handful of counts. The V call is TRBV5-1, the J call TRBJ1-1; the D gene is possibly TRBD1 (5 bases). Germline V gene lookup returns CDR1 SGHRS and CDR2 YFSETQ. Trimming cost V 2 bases and J 5 bases, with 10 bases left between them. CDR3 length: 13 amino acids. CDR3 residues: CASSFQGSTEAFF. The CDR3 DNA is TGCGCCAGCAGCTTTCAGGGAAGTACTGAAGCTTTCTTT. Supplemented by reference TRBV5-1 and TRBJ1-1, the full variable domain reads KAGVTQTPRYLIKTRGQQVTLSCSPISGHRSVSWYQQTPGQGLQFLFEYFSETQRNKGNFPGRFSGRQFSNSRSEMNVSTLELGDSALYLCASSFQGSTEAFFGQGTRLTVV.

Written as DNA, the CDR3 is TGTGCCAGTAGTATTGGGACAGGGCACAATGAGCAGTTCTTC. Amino acids: CASSIGTGHNEQFF. The chain employs TRBV19 and TRBJ2-1; TRBD1 aligns across 9 bases. Germline V gene sequence: CDR1 LNHDA, CDR2 SQIVND (reference sequence). The CDR3 has 14 residues. The V and J ends lost 3 bases and 5 bases, in that order; junction bases with no gene match: 2.

The V and J genes are TRBV9 and TRBJ2-2; a weak D match, TRBD1 (5 bases). The CDR3 covers 19 residues. The germline V gene encodes CDR1 SGDLS and CDR2 YYNGEE. Trimming removed 4 bases from V and 1 base from J, with 23 bases in between. The CDR3 is CASSLRPLGGHLNTGELFF. In DNA form, the CDR3 reads TGTGCCAGCAGCTTAAGACCCCTCGGCGGACACTTGAACACCGGGGAGCTGTTTTTT. The variable domain in full, completed from reference TRBV9 and TRBJ2-2, reads DSGVTQTPKHLITATGQRVTLRCSPRSGDLSVYWYQQSLDQGLQFLIQYYNGEERAKGNILERFSAQQFPDLHSELNLSSLELGDSALYFCASSLRPLGGHLNTGELFFGEGSRLTVL.

The V call is TRBV5-8, the J call TRBJ2-3, with a tentative D call TRBD2 (5 bases). V was clipped by 0 bases and J by 1 base, with 12 bases between them. This CDR3 contains 16 residues. Germline V gene sequence: CDR1 SGHTS, CDR2 YDEGEE. The CDR3 protein is CASSLGRVSGTDTQYF. The CDR3 coding sequence is TGTGCCAGCAGCTTGGGGCGGGTGAGCGGCACAGATACGCAGTATTTT.

The genes are TRBV5-1 and TRBJ2-3, with 10 nucleotides matching TRBD2. Germline lookup yields CDR1 SGHRS and CDR2 YFSETQ. V lost 0 bases, J lost 2 bases, and 3 bases stayed unmatched. CDR3 length equals 16 residues. The CDR3 here is CASSLGAGGFTDTQYF. The CDR3 DNA follows: TGCGCCAGCAGCTTGGGAGCGGGAGGGTTCACAGATACGCAGTATTTT.

This chain uses TRBV5-1 with TRBJ2-2, with TRBD1 matching over 10 bases. J was trimmed by 7 bases and V by 2 bases; bases with no gene match: 5. The CDR3 sequence is 15 residues long. Germline V gives CDR1 SGHRS, CDR2 YFSETQ. The chain's CDR3 is CASSFDRGPGGELFF. The CDR3 DNA reads as TGCGCCAGCAGCTTCGACAGGGGGCCCGGCGGGGAGCTGTTTTTT.

This chain links TRBV6-1 with TRBJ1-2; TRBD1 aligns across 10 bases. Germline V gene sequence: CDR1 MNHNS, CDR2 SASEGT. With V trimmed by 4 bases and J by 4 bases, 9 bases remained unmatched. The CDR3 consists of 16 residues. The CDR3 nucleotides read TGTGCCAGCAGTGTCCCCCCCGGGACAGGGGCCTATGGCTACACCTTC. This gives the protein CASSVPPGTGAYGYTF.

This clone showed up just once. The chain links TRBV28 to TRBJ2-3, with a tentative D call TRBD2 (5 bases). The germline V gene encodes CDR1 MDHEN and CDR2 SYDVKM. CDR3 length: 13 residues. V shed 7 bases and J shed 7 bases, with 15 bases lying between them. This CDR3 is CASIYSGSNTQYF. The CDR3 DNA reads as TGTGCCAGCATCTACAGCGGATCGAATACGCAGTATTTT.

This clone was picked up a small number of times. This chain joins TRBV6-1 and TRBJ1-1; maybe TRBD1 (6 bases). CDR1 is MNHNS, CDR2 SASEGT, per germline. V shed 7 bases and J shed 0 bases, with 9 bases lying between them. The CDR3 is 13 residues long. The CDR3 region is CASNRQVNTEAFF. The CDR3 DNA follows: TGTGCCAGCAATCGACAGGTGAACACTGAAGCTTTCTTT.

The CDR3 loop reads CASSLAWASGQETQYF. The CDR3 DNA reads TGCGCCAGCAGCTTGGCCTGGGCTAGCGGGCAAGAGACCCAGTACTTC. The V and J genes are TRBV5-1 and TRBJ2-5; 8 bases fit TRBD2. After removal of 0 bases from V and 2 bases from J, the junction contained 6 bases not matched to a gene. The CDR3 runs 16 residues. Germline CDR1 reads SGHRS; CDR2 reads YFSETQ.

This clone has more than one count but fewer than ten. The chain uses TRBV18 and TRBJ1-3; TRBD1 agrees at 8 bases. Germline V gene sequence: CDR1 KGHSH, CDR2 LQKENI. J lost 2 bases, V lost 3 bases, and 0 bases had no gene match. This CDR3 is 14 amino acids long. DNA of the CDR3: TGTGCCAGCTCACCCAGGGGGCCTGGAAACACCATATATTTT. Its protein is CASSPRGPGNTIYF.

In regard to this clone: The junction departs from the called germline gene at one end, perhaps through a read error. The gene calls are TRBV6-5 and TRBJ2-1, with D maybe TRBD2 (5 bases). Germline assignment: CDR1 MNHEY and CDR2 SVGAGI. CDR3 size: 16 residues. CDR3 DNA sequence: TGTACCAGCAGTTATGAGGGTTTAGATGGCCTGTATGAGCAGTTCTTC. Amino acids: CTSSYEGLDGLYEQFF.

V gene TRBV10-3 combines with J gene TRBJ1-5; unclear D gene. Per the germline V gene, CDR1 is ENHRY and CDR2 is SYGVKD. The CDR3 covers 15 residues. Trimming removed 3 bases from V and 3 bases from J, with 12 bases in between. The chain's CDR3 is CAISETGWNNQPQHF. CDR3 in DNA: TGTGCCATCAGTGAAACGGGGTGGAACAATCAGCCCCAGCATTTT.

J is TRBJ1-5 and V is TRBV11-2, with D possibly matching TRBD1 (6 bases). Looked up from germline, CDR1 is SGHAT and CDR2 is FQNNGV. This CDR3 contains 15 residues. The V gene lost 5 bases and the J gene lost 2 bases, with 13 bases spanning the gap. CDR3 sequence (DNA): TGTGCCAGCAGCGTACAGGGTCTCGGCAATCAGCCCCAGCATTTT. Translated, it gives CASSVQGLGNQPQHF. The complete variable domain, with remaining parts taken from reference TRBV11-2 and TRBJ1-5, reads EAGVAQSPRYKIIEKRQSVAFWCNPISGHATLYWYQQILGQGPKLLIQFQNNGVVDDSQLPKDRFSAERLKGVDSTLKIQPAKLEDSAVYLCASSVQGLGNQPQHFGDGTRLSIL.